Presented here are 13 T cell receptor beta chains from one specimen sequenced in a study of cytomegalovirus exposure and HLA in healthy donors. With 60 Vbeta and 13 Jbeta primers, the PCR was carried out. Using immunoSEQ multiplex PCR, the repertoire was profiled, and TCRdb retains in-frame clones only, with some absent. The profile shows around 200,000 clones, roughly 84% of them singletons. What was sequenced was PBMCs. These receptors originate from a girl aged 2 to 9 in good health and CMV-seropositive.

The CDR3 reads CSVEDSGQGMNTEAFF. CDR3 DNA sequence: TGCAGCGTTGAAGATTCGGGACAGGGCATGAACACTGAAGCTTTCTTT. This chain links TRBV29-1 with TRBJ1-1; 9 bases match TRBD1. The CDR3 length is 16 residues. The V gene's germline CDR1 is SQVTM and CDR2 ANQGSEA. Trimming at V came to 0 bases and at J to 0 bases, leaving 5 bases not matched to a gene.

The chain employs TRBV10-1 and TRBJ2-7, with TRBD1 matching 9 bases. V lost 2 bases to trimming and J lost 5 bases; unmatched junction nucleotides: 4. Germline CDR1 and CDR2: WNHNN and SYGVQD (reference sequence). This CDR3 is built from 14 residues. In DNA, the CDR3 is TGCGCCAGCAGTGAGGTCCGGGACAGGGACGAGCAGTACTTC. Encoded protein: CASSEVRDRDEQYF.

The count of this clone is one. Written as DNA, the CDR3 is TGTGCCAGCACCAAATTGAACACTGAAGCTTTCTTT. Its protein product is CASTKLNTEAFF. The rearrangement links TRBV11-2 to TRBJ1-1; D is unresolved. The V and J ends lost 7 bases and 0 bases respectively, with 6 bases between them. This CDR3 has 12 residues. Germline V gives CDR1 SGHAT, CDR2 FQNNGV.

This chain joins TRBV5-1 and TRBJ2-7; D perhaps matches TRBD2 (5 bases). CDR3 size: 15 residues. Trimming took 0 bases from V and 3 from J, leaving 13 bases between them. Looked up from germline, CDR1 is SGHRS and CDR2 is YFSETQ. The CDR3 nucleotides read TGCGCCAGCAGCTTGGGGCCCTCGGGGAGCTACGAGCAGTACTTC. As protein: CASSLGPSGSYEQYF.

The CDR3 reads CASSRGPNTDTQYF. The CDR3 coding sequence is TGTGCCAGCAGCCGCGGGCCAAACACAGATACGCAGTATTTT. This sequence joins TRBV11-3 and TRBJ2-3; D may be TRBD2 (5 bases). V was clipped by 5 bases and J by 2 bases, with 11 bases between them. Germline V gene lookup returns CDR1 SGHNT and CDR2 YENEEA. The CDR3 has 14 residues. The variable domain in full, with the rest retrieved from reference TRBV11-3 and TRBJ2-3, is EAGVVQSPRYKIIEKKQPVAFWCNPISGHNTLYWYLQNLGQGPELLIRYENEEAVDDSQLPKDRFSAERLKGVDSTLKIQPAELGDSAVYLCASSRGPNTDTQYFGPGTRLTVL.

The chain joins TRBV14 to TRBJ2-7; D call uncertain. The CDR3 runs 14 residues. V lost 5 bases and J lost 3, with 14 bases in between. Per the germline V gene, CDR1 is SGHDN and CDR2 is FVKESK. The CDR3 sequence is CASSSQDSFYEQYF. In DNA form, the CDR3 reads TGTGCCAGCAGCTCTCAGGATTCCTTCTACGAGCAGTACTTC.

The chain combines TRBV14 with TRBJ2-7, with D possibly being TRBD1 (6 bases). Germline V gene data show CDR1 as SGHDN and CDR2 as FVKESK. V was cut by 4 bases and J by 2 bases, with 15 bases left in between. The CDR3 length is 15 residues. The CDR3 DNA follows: TGTGCCAGCAGCCCATTTTGGGGACAAACCTACGAGCAGTACTTC. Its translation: CASSPFWGQTYEQYF. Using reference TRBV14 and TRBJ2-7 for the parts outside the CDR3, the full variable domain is EAGVTQFPSHSVIEKGQTVTLRCDPISGHDNLYWYRRVMGKEIKFLLHFVKESKQDESGMPNNRFLAERTGGTYSTLKVQPAELEDSGVYFCASSPFWGQTYEQYFGPGTRLTVT.

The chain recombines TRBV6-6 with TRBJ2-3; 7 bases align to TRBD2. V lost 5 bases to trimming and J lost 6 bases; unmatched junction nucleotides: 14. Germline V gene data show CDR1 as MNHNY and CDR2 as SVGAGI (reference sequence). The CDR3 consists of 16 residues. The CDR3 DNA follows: TGTGCCAGCAGTCGTCTTGGGGCGGGAGTTTTTGATACGCAGTATTTT. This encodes CASSRLGAGVFDTQYF.

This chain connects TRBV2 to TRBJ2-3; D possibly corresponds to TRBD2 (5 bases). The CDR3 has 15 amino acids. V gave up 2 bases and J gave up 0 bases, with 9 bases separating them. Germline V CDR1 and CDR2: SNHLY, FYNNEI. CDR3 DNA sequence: TGTGCCAGCAGTGAACAGCGGATAAGCACAGATACGCAGTATTTT. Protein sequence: CASSEQRISTDTQYF.

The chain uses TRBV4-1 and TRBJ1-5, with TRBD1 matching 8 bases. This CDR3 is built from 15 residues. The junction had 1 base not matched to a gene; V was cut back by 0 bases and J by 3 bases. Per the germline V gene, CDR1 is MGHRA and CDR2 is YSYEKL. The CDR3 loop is CASSQEQGDNQPQHF. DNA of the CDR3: TGCGCCAGCAGCCAAGAACAGGGGGACAATCAGCCCCAGCATTTT.

The CDR3 loop is CASSYSGQSSAIYF. DNA of the CDR3: TGTGCCAGCAGTTACTCTGGACAGTCTTCTGCCATATATTTT. The rearrangement uses TRBV6-6 and TRBJ1-3; a possible D gene is TRBD1 (6 bases). The germline V gene encodes CDR1 MNHNY and CDR2 SVGAGI (reference sequence). The CDR3 covers 14 residues. Between the trimmed V and J ends, which lost 0 bases and 11 bases, there was a span of 14 bases.

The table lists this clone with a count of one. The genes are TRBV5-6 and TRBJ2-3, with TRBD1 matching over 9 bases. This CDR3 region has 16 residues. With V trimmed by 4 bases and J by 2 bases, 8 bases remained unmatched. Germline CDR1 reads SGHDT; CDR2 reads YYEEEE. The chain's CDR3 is CASSPLDRGFTDTQYF. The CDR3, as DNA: TGTGCCAGCAGCCCTTTGGACAGGGGCTTCACAGATACGCAGTATTTT.

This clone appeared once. CDR3 sequence reads: CATSRGHGFDEQYF. In DNA form, the CDR3 reads TGTGCCACCAGCAGGGGGCACGGGTTCGACGAGCAGTACTTC. The V and J genes are TRBV15 and TRBJ2-7; D might be TRBD1 (5 bases). The CDR3 is 14 amino acids. Germline V gene lookup returns CDR1 LNHNV and CDR2 YYDKDF (reference sequence). V lost 3 bases and J 5 bases, leaving 14 bases between the germline ends.